The T cell receptor (beta chain) under discussion was sequenced for a study of blood T cell repertoires in COVID-19. Study overall: Acute and convalescent COVID-19 samples came from the United States, Italy and Spain. PBMCs, B-cell-depleted T cells, or T cells provided the cDNA or gDNA that made up the material.

Generated by immunoSEQ multiplex PCR, the TCRdb table keeps only in-frame clones and is missing some. Among about 70,000 clones listed, approximately 83% were seen once. Germline V gene lookup returns CDR1 MDHEN and CDR2 SYDVKM. Trimming pared 6 bases from V and 4 bases from J, leaving 17 bases between. CDR3 length equals 15 residues. Seattle cases were enrolled at active infection and followed longitudinally. This sequence originates from a man younger than 40 with COVID-19, enrolled during active disease. The sequenced sample consisted of peripheral blood. The chain has TRBV28 and TRBJ2-3; D may be TRBD2 (6 bases). This chain's CDR3 is CASSLVGGRADTQYF. The CDR3 DNA reads TGTGCCAGCAGCCTAGTGGGGGGTCGGGCAGATACGCAGTATTTT.